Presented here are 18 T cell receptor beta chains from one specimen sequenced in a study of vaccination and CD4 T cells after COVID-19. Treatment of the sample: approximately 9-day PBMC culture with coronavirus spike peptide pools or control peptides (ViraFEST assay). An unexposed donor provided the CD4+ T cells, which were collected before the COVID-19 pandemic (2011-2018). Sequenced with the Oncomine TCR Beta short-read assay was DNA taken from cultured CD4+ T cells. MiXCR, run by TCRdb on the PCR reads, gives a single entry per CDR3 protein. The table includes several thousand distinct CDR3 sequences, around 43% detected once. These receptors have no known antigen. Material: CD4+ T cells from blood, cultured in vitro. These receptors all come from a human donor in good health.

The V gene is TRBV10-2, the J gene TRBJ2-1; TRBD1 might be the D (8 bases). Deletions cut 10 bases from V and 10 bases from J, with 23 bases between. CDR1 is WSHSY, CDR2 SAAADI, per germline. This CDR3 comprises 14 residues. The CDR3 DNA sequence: TGCGCCACCCGCCTAACAGGGGGGGTCGGGGAGCAGTTCTTC. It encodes CATRLTGGVGEQFF.

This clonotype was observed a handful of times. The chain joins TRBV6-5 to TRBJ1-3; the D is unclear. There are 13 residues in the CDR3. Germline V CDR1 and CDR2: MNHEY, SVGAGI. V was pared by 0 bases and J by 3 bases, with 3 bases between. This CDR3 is CASSYSGGNTIYF. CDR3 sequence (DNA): TGTGCCAGCAGTTACTCAGGTGGAAACACCATATATTTT.

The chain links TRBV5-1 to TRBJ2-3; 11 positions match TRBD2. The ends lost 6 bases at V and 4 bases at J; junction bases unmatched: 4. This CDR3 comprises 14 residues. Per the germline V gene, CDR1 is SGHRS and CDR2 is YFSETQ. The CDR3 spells CASNSGGAPDTQYF. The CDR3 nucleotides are TGCGCCAGCAATAGCGGGGGGGCCCCAGATACGCAGTATTTT.

The CDR3: CASSLKREQPQHF. CDR3 sequence (DNA): TGTGCCAGCAGTTTAAAAAGGGAGCAGCCCCAGCATTTT. This chain links TRBV12-3 or TRBV12-4 with TRBJ1-5; D is unclear. Trimming stripped 2 bases from V and 7 bases from J, with 9 bases between. CDR3 length: 13 residues.

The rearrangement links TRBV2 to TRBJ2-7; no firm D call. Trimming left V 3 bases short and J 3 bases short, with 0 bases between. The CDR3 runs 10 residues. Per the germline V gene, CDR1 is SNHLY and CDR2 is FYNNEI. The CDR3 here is CASSDYEQYF. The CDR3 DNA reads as TGTGCCAGCAGTGACTACGAGCAGTACTTC.

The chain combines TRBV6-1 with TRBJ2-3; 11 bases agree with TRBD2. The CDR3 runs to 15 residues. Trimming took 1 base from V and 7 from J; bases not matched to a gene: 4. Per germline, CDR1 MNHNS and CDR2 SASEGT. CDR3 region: CASSEEPSGGYTQYF. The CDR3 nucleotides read TGTGCCAGCAGTGAAGAGCCTAGCGGGGGGTATACGCAGTATTTT.

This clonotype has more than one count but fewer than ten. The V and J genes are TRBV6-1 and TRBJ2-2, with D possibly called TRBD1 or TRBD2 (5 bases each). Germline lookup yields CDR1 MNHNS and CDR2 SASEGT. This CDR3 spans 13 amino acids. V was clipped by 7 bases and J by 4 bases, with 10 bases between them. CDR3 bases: TGTGCCAGCAATCCGGGGCCCACCGGGGAGCTGTTTTTT. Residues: CASNPGPTGELFF.

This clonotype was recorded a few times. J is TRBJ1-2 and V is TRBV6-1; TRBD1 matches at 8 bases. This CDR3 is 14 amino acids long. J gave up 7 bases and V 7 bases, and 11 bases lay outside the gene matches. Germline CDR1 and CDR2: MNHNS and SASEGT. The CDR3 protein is CASKGFQGATGYTF. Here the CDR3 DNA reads TGTGCCAGCAAGGGATTCCAGGGGGCCACTGGCTACACCTTC.

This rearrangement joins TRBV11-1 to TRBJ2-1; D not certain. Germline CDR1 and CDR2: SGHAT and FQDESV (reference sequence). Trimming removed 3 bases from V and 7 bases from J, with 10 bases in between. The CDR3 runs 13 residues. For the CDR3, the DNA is TGTGCCAGCAGCTTTAAAAAGGGTAATGAGCAGTTCTTC. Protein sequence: CASSFKKGNEQFF.

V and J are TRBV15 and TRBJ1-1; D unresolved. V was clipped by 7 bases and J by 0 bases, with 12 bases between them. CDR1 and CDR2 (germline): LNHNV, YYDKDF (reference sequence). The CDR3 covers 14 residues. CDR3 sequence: CATTKIQVNTEAFF. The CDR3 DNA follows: TGTGCCACCACCAAAATTCAGGTGAACACTGAAGCTTTCTTT.

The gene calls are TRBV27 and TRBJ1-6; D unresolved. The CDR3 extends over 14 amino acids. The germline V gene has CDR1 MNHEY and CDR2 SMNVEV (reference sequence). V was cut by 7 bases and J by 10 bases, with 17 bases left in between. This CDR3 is CASTMDVQASPLHF. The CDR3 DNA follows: TGTGCCAGCACTATGGACGTCCAAGCCTCACCCCTCCACTTT.

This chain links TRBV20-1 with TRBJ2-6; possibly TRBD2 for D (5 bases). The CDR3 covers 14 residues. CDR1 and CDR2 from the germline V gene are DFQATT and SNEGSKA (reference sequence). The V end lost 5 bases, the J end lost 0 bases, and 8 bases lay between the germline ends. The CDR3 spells CSAGGRSGANVLTF. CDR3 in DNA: TGCAGTGCTGGCGGGCGCTCTGGGGCCAACGTCCTGACTTTC.

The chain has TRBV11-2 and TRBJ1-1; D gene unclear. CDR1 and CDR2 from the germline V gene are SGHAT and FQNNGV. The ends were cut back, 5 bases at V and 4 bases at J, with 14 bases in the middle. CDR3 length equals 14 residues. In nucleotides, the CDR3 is TGTGCCAGCAGCCCTGACGGGTACCTCACTGAAGCTTTCTTT. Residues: CASSPDGYLTEAFF.

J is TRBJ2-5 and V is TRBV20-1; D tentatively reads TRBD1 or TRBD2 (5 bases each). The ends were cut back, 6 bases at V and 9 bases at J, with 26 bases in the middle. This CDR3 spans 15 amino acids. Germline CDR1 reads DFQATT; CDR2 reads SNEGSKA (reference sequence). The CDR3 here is CSAQAPGPGWVSQYF. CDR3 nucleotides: TGCAGTGCCCAGGCCCCGGGACCCGGTTGGGTTTCCCAGTACTTC.

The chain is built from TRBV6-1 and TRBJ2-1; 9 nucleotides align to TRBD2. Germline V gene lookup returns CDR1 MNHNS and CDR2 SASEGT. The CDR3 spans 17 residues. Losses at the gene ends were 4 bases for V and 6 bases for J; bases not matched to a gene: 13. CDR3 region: CASSVDVGTSRVNEQFF. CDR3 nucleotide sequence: TGTGCCAGCAGTGTTGACGTCGGGACTAGCAGGGTCAATGAGCAGTTCTTC.

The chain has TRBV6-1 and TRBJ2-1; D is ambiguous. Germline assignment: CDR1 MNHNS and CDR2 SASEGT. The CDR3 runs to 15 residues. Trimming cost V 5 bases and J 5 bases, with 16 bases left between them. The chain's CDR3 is CASSQTRTWDNEQFF. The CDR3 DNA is TGTGCCAGCAGTCAGACTCGGACGTGGGACAATGAGCAGTTCTTC.

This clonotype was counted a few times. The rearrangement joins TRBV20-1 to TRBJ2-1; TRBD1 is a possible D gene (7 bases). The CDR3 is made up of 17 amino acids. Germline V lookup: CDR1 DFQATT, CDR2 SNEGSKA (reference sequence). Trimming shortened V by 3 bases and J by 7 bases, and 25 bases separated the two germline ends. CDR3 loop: CSAREKLRRGLWNEQFF. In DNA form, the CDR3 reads TGCAGTGCTAGGGAGAAGCTGAGGAGGGGGCTGTGGAATGAGCAGTTCTTC.

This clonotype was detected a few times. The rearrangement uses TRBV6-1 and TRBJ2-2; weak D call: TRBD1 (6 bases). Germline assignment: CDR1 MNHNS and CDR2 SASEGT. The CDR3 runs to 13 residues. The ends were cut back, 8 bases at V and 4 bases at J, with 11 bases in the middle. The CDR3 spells CASWPRGTGELFF. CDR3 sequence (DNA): TGTGCCAGCTGGCCCAGGGGCACCGGGGAGCTGTTTTTT.